The entry below gives a single T cell receptor beta chain sequence along with its context. Its antigen is currently unknown. The data were produced by immunoSEQ multiplex PCR, yet TCRdb's version contains in-frame clones alone and is incomplete. The sample lists about 99,000 clones; roughly nine tenths were seen once. This record comes from a study of T cell responses to AZD1222 COVID-19 vaccine. Study-level findings and limits: Spike-spanning, vaccine-associated CD4 TCRs were dominant at 160-218 and 743-854.

V lost 3 bases and J 7 bases, leaving 18 bases between the germline ends. Germline V gives CDR1 MDHEN, CDR2 SYDVKM. The CDR3 is made up of 15 amino acids. The rearrangement uses TRBV28 and TRBJ2-5, with D possibly being TRBD2 (5 bases). This TCR was recovered from an adult in good health. Material: peripheral blood, obtained on day 0 of AZD1222 vaccination. Here the CDR3 reads CASSFSGLRVGTQYF. The CDR3 region has the DNA TGTGCCAGCAGTTTCTCCGGACTTCGGGTGGGGACCCAGTACTTC.